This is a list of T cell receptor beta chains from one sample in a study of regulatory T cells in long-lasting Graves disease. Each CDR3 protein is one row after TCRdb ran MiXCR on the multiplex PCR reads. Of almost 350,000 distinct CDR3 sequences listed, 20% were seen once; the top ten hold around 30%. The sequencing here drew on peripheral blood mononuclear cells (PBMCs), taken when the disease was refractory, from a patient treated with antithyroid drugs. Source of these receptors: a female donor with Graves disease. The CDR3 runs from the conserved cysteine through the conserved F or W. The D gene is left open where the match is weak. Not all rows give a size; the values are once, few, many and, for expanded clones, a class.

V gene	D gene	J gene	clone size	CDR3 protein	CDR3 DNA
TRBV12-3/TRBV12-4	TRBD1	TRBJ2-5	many	CASSLGTGIETQYF	TGTGCCAGCAGTTTAGGGACAGGGATTGAGACCCAGTACTTC
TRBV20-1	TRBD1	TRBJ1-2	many	CSASGTASYGYTF	TGCAGTGCTAGTGGGACAGCCTCCTATGGCTACACCTTC
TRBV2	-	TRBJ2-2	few	CASSHLASGAGELFF	TGTGCCAGCAGCCACTTAGCGTCGGGGGCTGGGGAGCTGTTTTTT
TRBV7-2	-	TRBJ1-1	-	CASSRRGGATEAFF	TGTGCCAGCAGCCGAAGGGGGGGGGCCACTGAAGCTTTCTTT
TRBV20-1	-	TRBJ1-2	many	CSARDQVGYGYTF	TGCAGTGCTAGAGATCAAGTAGGGTATGGCTACACCTTC
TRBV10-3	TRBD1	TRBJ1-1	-	CAISEGTGFAFF	TGTGCCATCAGTGAAGGGACAGGGTTTGCTTTCTTT
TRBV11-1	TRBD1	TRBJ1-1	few	CASSLGDSTEAFF	TGTGCCAGCAGCTTAGGGGACAGCACTGAAGCTTTCTTT
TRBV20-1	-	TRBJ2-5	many	CSAPRYGARETQYF	TGCAGTGCCCCCAGATATGGTGCCAGGGAGACCCAGTACTTC
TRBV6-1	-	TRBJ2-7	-	CASRGGSKRPYEQYF	TGTGCCAGCAGGGGGGGTTCGAAGCGGCCCTACGAGCAGTACTTC
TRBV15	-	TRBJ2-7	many	CATSRDSAQGQYF	TGTGCCACCAGCAGAGATTCGGCGCAGGGTCAGTACTTC
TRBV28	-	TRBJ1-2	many	CASSPPWSGVNYGYTF	TGTGCCAGCAGCCCCCCCTGGAGCGGGGTAAACTATGGCTACACCTTC
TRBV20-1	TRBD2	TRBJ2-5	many	CSARELSGGNKETQYF	TGCAGTGCTAGAGAACTATCGGGGGGGAACAAAGAGACCCAGTACTTC
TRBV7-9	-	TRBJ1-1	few	CASSLASGTAEAFF	TGTGCCAGCAGCTTAGCGTCCGGGACGGCTGAAGCTTTCTTT
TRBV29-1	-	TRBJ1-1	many	CSVDARGGRFGTEAFF	TGCAGCGTTGACGCCAGAGGGGGTCGGTTTGGCACTGAAGCTTTCTTT
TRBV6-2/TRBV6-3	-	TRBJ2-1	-	CASSSGTRGYNEQFF	TGTGCCAGCAGTTCCGGGACCAGGGGCTACAATGAGCAGTTCTTC
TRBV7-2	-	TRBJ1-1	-	CANSLVRTEAFF	TGTGCCAACAGCTTAGTTCGCACTGAAGCTTTCTTT
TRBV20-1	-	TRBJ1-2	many	CSAAGGTPYGYTF	TGCAGTGCGGCGGGGGGGACTCCATATGGCTACACCTTC
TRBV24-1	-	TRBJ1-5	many	CATSDGQRLWPQHF	TGTGCCACCAGTGATGGGCAGCGACTGTGGCCCCAGCATTTT
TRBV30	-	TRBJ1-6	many	CAWSAHSNSPLHF	TGTGCCTGGAGTGCGCACTCTAATTCACCCCTCCACTTT
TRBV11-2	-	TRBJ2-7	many	CASSSTDGPYEQYF	TGTGCCAGCAGCTCGACGGACGGACCCTACGAGCAGTACTTC
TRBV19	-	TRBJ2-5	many	CASSPTGYETQYF	TGTGCCAGTAGCCCAACAGGGTATGAGACCCAGTACTTC
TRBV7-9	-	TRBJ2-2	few	CASSPQGRANTGELFF	TGTGCCAGCAGCCCGCAGGGGAGGGCAAACACCGGGGAGCTGTTTTTT
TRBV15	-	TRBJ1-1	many	CATSRETVLNTEAFF	TGTGCCACCAGCAGAGAGACAGTCTTAAACACTGAAGCTTTCTTT
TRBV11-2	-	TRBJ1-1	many	CASSLRVGRRSTEAFF	TGTGCCAGCAGCTTACGAGTTGGGAGGCGATCTACTGAAGCTTTCTTT